These T cell receptor beta chains were read from a single sample in a study of blood T cell repertoires in COVID-19. The method was immunoSEQ multiplex PCR; TCRdb's version includes in-frame clones alone and lacks a portion of them. The sample lists about 440,000 clones, approximately 89% occurring once. Sequencing was done on a sample of peripheral blood. The receptors derive from a woman in her forties or fifties with COVID-19, enrolled during active disease. Each CDR3 is given with its conserved first and last residue. Each record gives: clone size, D gene, V gene, J gene, CDR3 protein, CDR3 DNA. A D gene is named only where the DNA matches it firmly. The size entry is marked missing in some rows and otherwise reads once, few, many or a size class.

-,TRBD1,TRBV6-5,TRBJ1-1,CASSRTGAAEAFF,TGTGCCAGCAGTAGGACAGGGGCGGCTGAAGCTTTCTTT
-,TRBD2,TRBV6-5,TRBJ2-3,CASSYRSGGAVNTQYF,TGTGCCAGCAGTTACCGGAGCGGGGGGGCGGTAAATACGCAGTATTTT
-,-,TRBV30,TRBJ2-1,CASSQASYNEQFF,TGTGCCTCAAGTCAGGCGTCCTACAATGAGCAGTTCTTC
-,TRBD1,TRBV2,TRBJ1-6,CASRHLQGANSPLHF,TGTGCCAGCAGACACTTACAGGGGGCTAATTCACCCCTCCACTTT
-,TRBD1,TRBV5-1,TRBJ2-7,CASSLEGAGEQYF,TGCGCCAGCAGCTTGGAGGGGGCGGGCGAGCAGTACTTC
-,-,TRBV18,TRBJ2-2,CASSPEQSANTGELFF,TGTGCCAGCTCACCGGAACAGTCCGCGAACACCGGGGAGCTGTTTTTT
-,TRBD2,TRBV5-4,TRBJ2-1,CASSAGGAGGPHNEQFF,TGTGCCAGCAGCGCAGGGGGAGCGGGGGGGCCCCACAATGAGCAGTTCTTC
few,TRBD1,TRBV5-1,TRBJ2-2,CASSAGTGNTGELFF,TGCGCCAGCAGCGCCGGGACAGGGAACACCGGGGAGCTGTTTTTT
once,TRBD1,TRBV15,TRBJ2-1,CATSRVGQGNYNEQFF,TGTGCCACCAGCAGAGTGGGACAGGGGAACTACAATGAGCAGTTCTTC
-,-,TRBV5-4,TRBJ2-1,CASSLATYNEQFF,TGTGCCAGCAGCTTGGCTACCTACAATGAGCAGTTCTTC
-,-,TRBV3-1/TRBV3-2,TRBJ2-1,CASSQGRGRGNEQFF,TGTGCCAGCAGCCAAGGGCGGGGAAGGGGTAATGAGCAGTTCTTC
-,-,TRBV3-1/TRBV3-2,TRBJ1-4,CASRNRGDGEKLFF,TGTGCCAGCAGAAATCGGGGGGACGGAGAAAAACTGTTTTTT